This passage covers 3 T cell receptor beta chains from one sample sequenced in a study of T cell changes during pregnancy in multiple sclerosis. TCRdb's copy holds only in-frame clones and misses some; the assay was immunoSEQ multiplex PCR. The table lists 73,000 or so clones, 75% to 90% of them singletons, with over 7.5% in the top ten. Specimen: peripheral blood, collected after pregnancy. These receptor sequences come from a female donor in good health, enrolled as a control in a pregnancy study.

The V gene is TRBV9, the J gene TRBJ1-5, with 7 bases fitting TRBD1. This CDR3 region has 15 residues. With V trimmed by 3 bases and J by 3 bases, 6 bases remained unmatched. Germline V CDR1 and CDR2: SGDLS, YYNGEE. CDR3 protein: CASSGGTELNQPQHF. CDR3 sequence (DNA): TGTGCCAGCAGCGGGGGGACAGAACTCAATCAGCCCCAGCATTTT.

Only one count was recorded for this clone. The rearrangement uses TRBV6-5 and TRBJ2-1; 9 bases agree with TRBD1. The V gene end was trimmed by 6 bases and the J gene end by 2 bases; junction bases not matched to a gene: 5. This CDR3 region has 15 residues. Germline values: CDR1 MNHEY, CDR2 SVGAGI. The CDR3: CASSPGTGPYNEQFF. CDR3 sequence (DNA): TGTGCCAGCAGCCCCGGGACAGGGCCCTACAATGAGCAGTTCTTC.

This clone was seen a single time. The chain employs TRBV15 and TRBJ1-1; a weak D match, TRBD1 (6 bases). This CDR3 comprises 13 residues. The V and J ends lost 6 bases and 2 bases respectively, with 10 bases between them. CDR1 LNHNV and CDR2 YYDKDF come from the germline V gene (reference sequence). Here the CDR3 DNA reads TGTGCCACCAGAGAGACAGGAAACACTGAAGCTTTCTTT. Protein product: CATRETGNTEAFF.